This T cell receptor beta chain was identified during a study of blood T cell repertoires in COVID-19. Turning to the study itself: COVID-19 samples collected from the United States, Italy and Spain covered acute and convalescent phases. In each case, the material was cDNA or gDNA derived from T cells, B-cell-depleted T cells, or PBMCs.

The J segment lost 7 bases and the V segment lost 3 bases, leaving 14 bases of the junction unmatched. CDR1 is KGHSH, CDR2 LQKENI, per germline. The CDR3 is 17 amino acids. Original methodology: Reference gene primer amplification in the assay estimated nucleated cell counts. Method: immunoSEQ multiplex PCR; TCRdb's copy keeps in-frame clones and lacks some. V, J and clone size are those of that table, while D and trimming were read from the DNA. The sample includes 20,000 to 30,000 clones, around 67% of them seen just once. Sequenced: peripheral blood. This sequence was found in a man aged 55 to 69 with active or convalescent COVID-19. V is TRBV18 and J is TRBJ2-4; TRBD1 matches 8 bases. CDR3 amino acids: CASSPLTGGRKGNIQYF. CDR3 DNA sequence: TGTGCCAGCTCACCTTTAACAGGGGGTCGGAAGGGGAACATTCAGTACTTC.